This is a list of T cell receptor beta chains from one sample in a study of vaccination effects on CD4 cells after COVID-19. Repertoires were generated with immunoSEQ multiplex PCR, while TCRdb's copy carries only in-frame clones and drops some. Here the sample spans around 50,000 clones, nearly 75% being singletons. Antigen specificity for these receptors is unknown. The sample was CD4+ T cells from PBMCs cultured without peptide, taken after COVID-19 vaccination. Source of these receptors: a human donor who had a prior SARS-CoV-2 infection. Each CDR3 is given with its conserved first and last residue. Fields, in order: clone size, V gene, D gene, J gene, CDR3 protein, CDR3 DNA. D genes are given only for firm matches. Not every row has a clone size; where given, it reads once, few, many or a size class.

size: -
V: TRBV3-1/TRBV3-2
D: TRBD1
J: TRBJ1-1
CDR3: CASSQEQGRGAFF
DNA: TGTGCCAGCAGCCAGGAACAGGGGAGGGGAGCTTTCTTT

size: -
V: TRBV12-5
D: -
J: TRBJ2-7
CDR3: CASGLSRDASHYEQYF
DNA: TGTGCTAGTGGTTTGTCCCGGGACGCCTCACACTACGAGCAGTACTTC

size: -
V: TRBV12-3/TRBV12-4
D: -
J: TRBJ1-5
CDR3: CASSRDSNQPQHF
DNA: TGTGCCAGCAGCCGGGACAGCAATCAGCCCCAGCATTTT

size: few
V: TRBV4-1
D: TRBD2
J: TRBJ2-1
CDR3: CASSQDRASGGMGNEQFF
DNA: TGCGCCAGCAGCCAAGATCGGGCTAGCGGGGGGATGGGCAATGAGCAGTTCTTC

size: -
V: TRBV19
D: TRBD1
J: TRBJ1-2
CDR3: CASSIRQGEDGYTF
DNA: TGTGCCAGTAGTATCCGACAGGGAGAGGATGGCTACACCTTC

size: -
V: TRBV12-3/TRBV12-4
D: -
J: TRBJ2-3
CDR3: CASSWPGVDPQYF
DNA: TGTGCCAGCAGTTGGCCGGGGGTAGATCCGCAGTATTTT

size: -
V: TRBV27
D: -
J: TRBJ2-7
CDR3: CASRGERYYEQYF
DNA: TGTGCCAGCAGGGGGGAACGGTACTACGAGCAGTACTTC

size: few
V: TRBV6-5
D: -
J: TRBJ1-6
CDR3: CASSYTGYFYSPLHF
DNA: TGTGCCAGCAGTTATACAGGGTATTTTTATTCACCCCTCCACTTT

size: -
V: TRBV7-7
D: -
J: TRBJ2-1
CDR3: CASSLMSNSYNEQFF
DNA: TGTGCTAGCAGCTTGATGAGTAACTCCTACAATGAGCAGTTCTTC

size: -
V: TRBV6-1
D: -
J: TRBJ1-5
CDR3: CASSEPPGYSNQPQHF
DNA: TGTGCCAGCAGTGAGCCCCCGGGATATAGCAATCAGCCCCAGCATTTT

size: medium-sized
V: TRBV7-3
D: -
J: TRBJ2-2
CDR3: CASSLRGGTGELFF
DNA: TGTGCCAGCAGCTTACGTGGTGGCACCGGGGAGCTGTTTTTT

size: -
V: TRBV2
D: TRBD1
J: TRBJ1-5
CDR3: CASSGVPRQGGQPQHF
DNA: TGTGCCAGCAGTGGGGTGCCGCGACAGGGGGGTCAGCCCCAGCATTTT

size: -
V: TRBV14
D: -
J: TRBJ2-7
CDR3: CASSQDRRGGYEQYF
DNA: TGTGCCAGCAGCCAAGATCGTCGGGGCGGGTACGAGCAGTACTTC

size: once
V: TRBV4-2
D: -
J: TRBJ1-2
CDR3: CASSQDGGNYGYTF
DNA: TGTGCCAGCAGCCAAGACGGAGGGAACTATGGCTACACCTTC

size: -
V: TRBV5-8
D: -
J: TRBJ1-6
CDR3: CASSLGNGNSPLHF
DNA: TGTGCCAGCAGCTTGGGTAACGGTAATTCACCCCTCCACTTT

size: few
V: TRBV11-3
D: -
J: TRBJ2-5
CDR3: CASSLEDWKETQYF
DNA: TGTGCCAGCAGCTTAGAGGATTGGAAAGAGACCCAGTACTTC

size: -
V: TRBV29-1
D: -
J: TRBJ2-5
CDR3: CSVWGGASATHQETQYF
DNA: TGCAGCGTTTGGGGGGGGGCTAGCGCTACACACCAAGAGACCCAGTACTTC

size: few
V: TRBV7-2
D: -
J: TRBJ1-6
CDR3: CASGVRGDSPLHF
DNA: TGTGCCAGCGGAGTACGGGGGGATTCACCCCTCCACTTT

size: once
V: TRBV30
D: -
J: TRBJ1-1
CDR3: CACGGRGANTEAFF
DNA: TGTGCCTGCGGGGGCCGAGGGGCGAACACTGAAGCTTTCTTT

size: -
V: TRBV10-3
D: -
J: TRBJ2-5
CDR3: CAISELLQGWGQETQYF
DNA: TGTGCCATCAGTGAGTTACTACAGGGTTGGGGCCAAGAGACCCAGTACTTC

size: -
V: TRBV2
D: TRBD2
J: TRBJ2-4
CDR3: CASSELGTSSIQYF
DNA: TGTGCCAGCAGTGAGTTAGGGACTAGTTCCATTCAGTACTTC

size: -
V: TRBV4-2
D: -
J: TRBJ1-4
CDR3: CASSQEGSLVGRGEKLFF
DNA: TGTGCCAGCAGCCAAGAAGGGAGTTTGGTGGGACGAGGTGAAAAACTGTTTTTT

size: -
V: TRBV12-3/TRBV12-4
D: -
J: TRBJ1-5
CDR3: CASSLAAHQPQHF
DNA: TGTGCCAGCAGCCTCGCCGCACATCAGCCCCAGCATTTT

size: once
V: TRBV30
D: -
J: TRBJ1-5
CDR3: CAWSGQQNQPQHF
DNA: TGTGCCTGGAGCGGACAGCAAAATCAGCCCCAGCATTTT

size: -
V: TRBV4-2
D: -
J: TRBJ2-3
CDR3: CASSQAAGRSTDTQYF
DNA: TGTGCCAGCAGCCAGGCCGCGGGGCGGAGCACAGATACGCAGTATTTT

size: -
V: TRBV7-4
D: TRBD2
J: TRBJ2-3
CDR3: CASSPRTSGVCTDTQYF
DNA: TGTGCCAGCAGCCCCAGGACTAGCGGGGTGTGCACAGATACGCAGTATTTT

size: few
V: TRBV30
D: -
J: TRBJ2-3
CDR3: CAWGRLTPNADTQYF
DNA: TGTGCCTGGGGGAGACTGACGCCGAACGCAGATACGCAGTATTTT

size: few
V: TRBV6-6
D: TRBD2
J: TRBJ2-7
CDR3: CASSYSASGIGEQYF
DNA: TGTGCCAGCAGTTACTCTGCTAGCGGGATCGGCGAGCAGTACTTC

size: -
V: TRBV19
D: -
J: TRBJ2-5
CDR3: CASSIDGPRGGEETQYF
DNA: TGTGCCAGTAGTATAGATGGTCCGAGGGGCGGGGAAGAGACCCAGTACTTC

size: -
V: TRBV6-5
D: -
J: TRBJ2-3
CDR3: CASSYRQGGDTQYF
DNA: TGTGCCAGCAGTTACCGCCAGGGAGGAGATACGCAGTATTTT

size: -
V: TRBV9
D: TRBD2
J: TRBJ2-7
CDR3: CASSVETGRLSEQYF
DNA: TGTGCCAGCAGCGTAGAGACCGGGAGGCTGAGCGAGCAGTACTTC